These 14 T cell receptor beta chains share one sample of origin, sequenced in a study of T-cell memory formation after mild COVID-19. TCRdb processed the 5' RACE reads anew with MiXCR; each CDR3 protein has one entry. The sample lists about 280,000 distinct CDR3 sequences, around 8% occurring once. The source material was PBMCs or a T cell subset sorted from them (not recorded which). These receptors originate from a man between 18 and 35 years old who had mild COVID-19 (a few samples of this study predate the infection). Cell type and time point are not known.

This clonotype was recorded a few times. The rearrangement joins TRBV5-6 to TRBJ2-7; 9 bases agree with TRBD1. This CDR3 has 15 residues. Germline lookup yields CDR1 SGHDT and CDR2 YYEEEE. The J segment lost 7 bases and the V segment lost 4 bases, leaving 12 bases of the junction unmatched. Written as DNA, the CDR3 is TGTGCCAGCAGCCTGCTGGGACAGGGAAGTCGTGAGCAGTACGTC. As protein: CASSLLGQGSREQYV.

This clonotype was seen at least ten times. The chain joins TRBV5-4 to TRBJ2-3; D is unclear. Germline CDR1 is SGHNT and CDR2 is YYREEE (reference sequence). Between the trimmed V and J ends, which lost 0 bases and 2 bases, there was a span of 7 bases. The CDR3 runs 14 residues. CDR3 bases: TGTGCCAGCAGCTTGGGGCTAGTCACAGATACGCAGTATTTT. Translation gives CASSLGLVTDTQYF.

The table lists this clonotype with a few counts. The chain joins TRBV4-1 to TRBJ2-2, with 8 nucleotides matching TRBD2. V trimming: 6 bases; J trimming: 3 bases; junction bases outside the gene matches: 3. The germline V gene encodes CDR1 MGHRA and CDR2 YSYEKL. There are 14 residues in the CDR3. The CDR3 sequence: CASRPSGHTGELFF. The CDR3 nucleotides are TGCGCCAGCAGACCTAGCGGGCACACCGGGGAGCTGTTTTTT.

This clonotype was seen a handful of times. The chain combines TRBV4-2 with TRBJ2-2; 7 bases line up with TRBD2. Germline CDR1 and CDR2: LGHNA and YNFKEQ. Trimming cost V 3 bases and J 1 base; bases outside gene matches: 5. The CDR3 is made up of 16 amino acids. CDR3 in amino acids: CASSHDQRGNTGELFF. Written as DNA, the CDR3 is TGTGCCAGCAGCCATGATCAGCGGGGGAACACCGGGGAGCTGTTTTTT.

This clonotype showed up many times. This chain joins TRBV5-1 and TRBJ2-7; D tentatively reads TRBD1 or TRBD2 (6 bases each). Germline CDR1 SGHRS, CDR2 YFSETQ. The ends were cut back, 5 bases at V and 4 bases at J, with 16 bases in the middle. The CDR3 consists of 14 residues. The CDR3 DNA reads as TGCGCCAGCAGAATGGTCCCGGGGGCTTACGAGCAGTACTTC. The encoded protein is CASRMVPGAYEQYF. Full variable domain (outside the CDR3, taken from reference TRBV5-1 and TRBJ2-7): KAGVTQTPRYLIKTRGQQVTLSCSPISGHRSVSWYQQTPGQGLQFLFEYFSETQRNKGNFPGRFSGRQFSNSRSEMNVSTLELGDSALYLCASRMVPGAYEQYFGPGTRLTVT.

The chain uses TRBV4-3 and TRBJ1-2; the D is unclear. The V gene's germline CDR1 is LGHNA and CDR2 YSLEER. The CDR3 is made up of 13 amino acids. Trimming took 0 bases from V and 6 from J, leaving 8 bases between them. The CDR3 DNA follows: TGCGCCAGCAGCCAAGAAAGGCGGGATGGCTACACCTTC. Protein product: CASSQERRDGYTF.

The J gene is TRBJ1-6, the V gene TRBV11-2; D may be TRBD1 (5 bases). The germline V gene has CDR1 SGHAT and CDR2 FQNNGV. V lost 5 bases and J 8 bases, leaving 16 bases between the germline ends. This CDR3 region has 15 residues. The CDR3 bases are TGTGCCAGCAGCCGGTCGGGCAGGGACGATTCACCCCTCCACTTT. It yields the protein CASSRSGRDDSPLHF. The whole variable domain, filled in from reference TRBV11-2 and TRBJ1-6, reads EAGVAQSPRYKIIEKRQSVAFWCNPISGHATLYWYQQILGQGPKLLIQFQNNGVVDDSQLPKDRFSAERLKGVDSTLKIQPAKLEDSAVYLCASSRSGRDDSPLHFGNGTRLTVT.

This clonotype has a handful of counts. This chain connects TRBV5-1 to TRBJ2-3; 8 nucleotides agree with TRBD1. The CDR3 length is 16 residues. Germline trimming cut 4 bases from V and 4 bases from J; bases unmatched to any gene: 11. The V gene's germline CDR1 is SGHRS and CDR2 YFSETQ. The CDR3: CASSTQTGAGPDTQYF. The CDR3 DNA follows: TGCGCCAGCAGCACCCAGACAGGGGCCGGGCCAGATACGCAGTATTTT.

The chain recombines TRBV4-1 with TRBJ1-4, with TRBD1 as a possible D gene (5 bases). The V end lost 4 bases, the J end lost 7 bases, and 10 bases lay between the germline ends. The CDR3 contains 13 residues. CDR1 is MGHRA and CDR2 is YSYEKL in the germline V gene. The CDR3 here is CASSRRGVEKLFF. As DNA, the CDR3 is TGCGCCAGCAGCCGGAGGGGAGTTGAAAAACTGTTTTTT.

The chain links TRBV30 to TRBJ1-1; no clear D gene. The CDR3 sequence is 10 residues long. CDR1 GTSNPN and CDR2 SVGIG come from the germline V gene (reference sequence). V was pared by 0 bases and J by 6 bases, with 2 bases between. CDR3 DNA sequence: TGTGCCTGGAGTGTACCTGAAGCTTTCTTT. Residues: CAWSVPEAFF.

This clonotype was counted only a few times. The V and J genes are TRBV28 and TRBJ1-6; the match to TRBD1 covers 7 bases. V shed 5 bases and J 8 bases; nucleotides not matched to a gene: 6. The length of the CDR3 is 14 residues. Germline lookup yields CDR1 MDHEN and CDR2 SYDVKM. The CDR3 coding sequence is TGTGCCAGCAGTCCCGGGACAGCTCATTCACCCCTCCACTTT. Translating gives CASSPGTAHSPLHF.

This clonotype occurred many times. The chain is built from TRBV5-5 and TRBJ2-1, with 9 bases lining up with TRBD2. Germline-derived CDR1 and CDR2 are SGHKS and YYEKEE (reference sequence). This CDR3 comprises 16 residues. Trimming at V came to 4 bases and at J to 9 bases, leaving 14 bases not matched to a gene. The CDR3 DNA reads as TGTGCCAGCAGCGCTAGAGGCGGGGGGGCCTCCCTTGAGCAGTTCTTC. Encoded protein: CASSARGGGASLEQFF. Combining the CDR3 with reference TRBV5-5 and TRBJ2-1 gives the whole variable domain DAGVTQSPTHLIKTRGQQVTLRCSPISGHKSVSWYQQVLGQGPQFIFQYYEKEERGRGNFPDRFSARQFPNYSSELNVNALLLGDSALYLCASSARGGGASLEQFFGPGTRLTVL.

There are a few counts of this clonotype. The chain couples TRBV6-2 or TRBV6-3 to TRBJ2-5; D is unresolved. The CDR3 is 16 amino acids. Between the trimmed V and J ends, which lost 0 bases and 0 bases, there was a span of 11 bases. The germline gives CDR1 MNHEY, CDR2 SVGEGT. The CDR3 DNA reads TGTGCCAGCAGTTACTCGATAGGAGAGTACCAAGAGACCCAGTACTTC. Translation gives CASSYSIGEYQETQYF.

This clonotype has a handful of counts. The chain uses TRBV4-1 and TRBJ2-5; TRBD2 matches 15 bases. The CDR3 covers 17 residues. Germline V gene sequence: CDR1 MGHRA, CDR2 YSYEKL. V lost 4 bases and J lost 5; bases outside the gene matches: 8. The chain's CDR3 is CASSLQGLAGGPETQYF. CDR3 coding DNA: TGCGCCAGCAGCCTCCAGGGACTAGCGGGGGGCCCGGAGACCCAGTACTTC.